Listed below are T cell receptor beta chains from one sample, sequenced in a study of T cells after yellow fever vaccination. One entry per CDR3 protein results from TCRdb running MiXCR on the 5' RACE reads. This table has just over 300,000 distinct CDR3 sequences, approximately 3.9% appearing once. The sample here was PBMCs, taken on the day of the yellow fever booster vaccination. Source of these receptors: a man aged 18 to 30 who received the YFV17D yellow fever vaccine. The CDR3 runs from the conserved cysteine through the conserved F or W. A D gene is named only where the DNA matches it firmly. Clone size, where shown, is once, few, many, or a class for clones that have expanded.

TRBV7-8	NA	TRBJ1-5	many	TGTGCCAGCAGCCCTAGAGGGGTGACAGCGGACAATCAGCCCCAGCATTTT	CASSPRGVTADNQPQHF
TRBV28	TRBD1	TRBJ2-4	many	TGTGCCAGCAGTTCCCCGGGACAGGGGGCCAAAAACATTCAGTACTTC	CASSSPGQGAKNIQYF
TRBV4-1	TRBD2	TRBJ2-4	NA	TGCGCCAGCAGCCAACGTCCAGCGGGGGTGTCCGGGGCCAAAAACATTCAGTACTTC	CASSQRPAGVSGAKNIQYF
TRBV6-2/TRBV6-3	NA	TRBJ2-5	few	TGTGCCAGCAGTTACCGTCCTGGCAGGGAGATAAAGACCCAGTACTTC	CASSYRPGREIKTQYF
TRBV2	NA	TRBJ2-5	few	TGTGCCAGCAGCGCCCCACAACCGGAAGAGACCCAGTACTTC	CASSAPQPEETQYF
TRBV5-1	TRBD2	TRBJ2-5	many	TGTGCCAGCAGCTTAGCGGGGGCCCAAGAGACCCAGTACTTC	CASSLAGAQETQYF
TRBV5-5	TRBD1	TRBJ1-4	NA	TGTGCCAGCAGCTTAATTACGACCGGGACAGGAAATGAAAAACTGTTTTTT	CASSLITTGTGNEKLFF
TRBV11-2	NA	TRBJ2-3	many	TGTGCCAGCAGCTTCCGGGGTTTTGACACAGATACGCAGTATTTT	CASSFRGFDTDTQYF
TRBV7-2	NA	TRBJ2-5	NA	TGTGCCAGCACCCCGGGGAGGGGGCAAGAGACCCAGTACTTC	CASTPGRGQETQYF
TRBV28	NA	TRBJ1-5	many	TGTGCCAGCAGTTTAGATGGTCAGCCCCAGCATTTT	CASSLDGQPQHF
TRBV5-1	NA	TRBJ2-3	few	TGCGCCAGCAGCTTTGGCGACGTTAGCACAGATACGCAGTATTTT	CASSFGDVSTDTQYF
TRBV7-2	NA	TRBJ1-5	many	TGTGCCAGCAGCTTATACGGGGCGGATCAGCCCCAGCATTTT	CASSLYGADQPQHF
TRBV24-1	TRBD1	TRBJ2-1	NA	TGTGCCACCAGTGATTTTGGGACAGGGAACCATGAGCAGTTCTTC	CATSDFGTGNHEQFF
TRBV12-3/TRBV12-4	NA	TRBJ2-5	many	TGTGCCAGCAGTTCCCTTCTACGGGGAGAGTCCCAGTACTTC	CASSSLLRGESQYF
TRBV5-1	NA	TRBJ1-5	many	TGCGCCAGCAGCTTGATAGGCAGCAATCAGCCCCAGCATTTT	CASSLIGSNQPQHF
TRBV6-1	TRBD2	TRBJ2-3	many	TGTGCCAGCAGGAGGGGACTAGTCACAGATACGCAGTATTTT	CASRRGLVTDTQYF
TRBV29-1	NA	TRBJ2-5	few	TGCAGCGGCAGGGGCGGTGAGACCCAGTACTTC	CSGRGGETQYF
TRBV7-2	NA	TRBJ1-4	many	TGTGCCAGCAGCTTTGGTTGGGGCAAAGGGGATGAAAAACTGTTTTTT	CASSFGWGKGDEKLFF
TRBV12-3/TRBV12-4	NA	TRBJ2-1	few	TGTGCCAGCAGTTCTGGGTTTGGTGAGCAGTTCTTC	CASSSGFGEQFF
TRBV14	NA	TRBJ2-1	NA	TGTGCCAGCAGCCAAGGGCAGGGGAATGAGCAGTTCTTC	CASSQGQGNEQFF
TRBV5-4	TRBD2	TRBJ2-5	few	TGTGCCAGCAGCGCTAGCGGGGCGGGGTTTAAGGCCCAGTACTTC	CASSASGAGFKAQYF
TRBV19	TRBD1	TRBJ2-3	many	TGTGCCAGTAGTGCCGACGCCCGGGACAGGGGCACAGATACGCAGTATTTT	CASSADARDRGTDTQYF
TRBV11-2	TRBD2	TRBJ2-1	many	TGTGCCAGCAGCACGCTAGCGGGTCGCTCCTACAATGAGCAGTTCTTC	CASSTLAGRSYNEQFF
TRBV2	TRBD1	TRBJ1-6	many	TGTGCCAGCGCGGGACAGGCCCTCCACTTT	CASAGQALHF
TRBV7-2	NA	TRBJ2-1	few	TGTGCCAGCAGTTTTTCTCTAGGCGATGAGCAGTTCTTC	CASSFSLGDEQFF
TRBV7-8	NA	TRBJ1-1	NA	TGTGCCAGCAGCACCCGTCGGGGGCCGGGGACTGAAGCTTTCTTT	CASSTRRGPGTEAFF
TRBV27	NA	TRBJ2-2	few	TGTGCCAGCAGTTTTATAGCGACTACCGGGGAGCTGTTTTTT	CASSFIATTGELFF
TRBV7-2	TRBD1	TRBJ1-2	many	TGTGCCAGCAGCTTAAACAGGGGGAACGACTATGGCTACACCTTC	CASSLNRGNDYGYTF
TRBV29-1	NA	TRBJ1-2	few	TGCAGCGTGATCGTCGGAGGCTACACCTTC	CSVIVGGYTF
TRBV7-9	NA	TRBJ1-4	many	TGTGCCAGCAGCTACGGACGTCTGCGGGGCGCCTCGACGAATGCAACTAATGAAAAACTGTTTTTT	CASSYGRLRGASTNATNEKLFF
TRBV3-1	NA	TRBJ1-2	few	TGTGCCAGCAGCCAAGGTCCCCGGACATTCGTTAACTATGGCTACACCTTC	CASSQGPRTFVNYGYTF
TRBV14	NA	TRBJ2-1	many	TGTGCCAGCAGCCAGGGGATAGGTATCGATGAGCAGTTCTTC	CASSQGIGIDEQFF
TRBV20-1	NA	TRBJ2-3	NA	TGCAGTGCTAGGGTAAGCACCGAGGAGGTCCCAGATACGCAGTATTTT	CSARVSTEEVPDTQYF
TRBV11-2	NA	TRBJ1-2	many	TGTGCCAGCAGCTTAACTGAGACTAACTATGGCTACACCTTC	CASSLTETNYGYTF
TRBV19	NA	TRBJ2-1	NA	TGTGCCAGTAGTAATCGGCTTAGCTCCTACAATGAGCAGTTCTTC	CASSNRLSSYNEQFF
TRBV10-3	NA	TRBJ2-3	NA	TGTGCCATCAGTGACTCTCCAGGGTATCGAACAGATACGCAGTATTTT	CAISDSPGYRTDTQYF
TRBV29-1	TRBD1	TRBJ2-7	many	TGCAGCGTTGCCCTCGGACAGGCACAGTACTTC	CSVALGQAQYF
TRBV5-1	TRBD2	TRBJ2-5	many	TGCGCCAGCAGCCTGGGGACTAGCGGGGGGGCCAAGGAGACCCAGTACTTC	CASSLGTSGGAKETQYF
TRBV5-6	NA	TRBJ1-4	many	TGTGCCAGCAGCTTGGCCAACGCGGGCAAGGTTTTT	CASSLANAGKVF
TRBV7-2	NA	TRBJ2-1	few	TGTGCTGGGGGGGCGAACGGTGAGCAGTTCTTC	CAGGANGEQFF
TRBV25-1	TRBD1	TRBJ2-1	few	TGTGCCAGCAGTGAATACCGGACAGGGTGGCGGGATGAGCAGTTCTTC	CASSEYRTGWRDEQFF
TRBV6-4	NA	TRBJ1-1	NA	TGTGCCAGCAGCCCTACAGGGTCCCGCGCGGCTTTCTTT	CASSPTGSRAAFF
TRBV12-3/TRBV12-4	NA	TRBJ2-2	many	TGTGCCAGCAGTTTCCCTAAGGGGGGGGCCGGGGAGCTGTTTTTT	CASSFPKGGAGELFF
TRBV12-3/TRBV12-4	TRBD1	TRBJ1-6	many	TGTGCCAGCAGACACAGACAGGGAGGGGGTTCACCCCTCCACTTT	CASRHRQGGGSPLHF
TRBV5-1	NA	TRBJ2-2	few	TGCGCCAGCAGCTTGACACTTGCGAACACCGGGGAGCTGTTTTTT	CASSLTLANTGELFF
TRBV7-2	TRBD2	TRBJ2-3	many	TGTGCCAGCAGCTTAGGCCCTAGCGGGGGGGCAGATACGCAGTATTTT	CASSLGPSGGADTQYF
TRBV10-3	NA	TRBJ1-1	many	TGTGCCATCAGTGAAGGGTTAAGGGATGCTGAAGCTTTCTTT	CAISEGLRDAEAFF
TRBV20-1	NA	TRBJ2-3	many	TGCAGTGCTCGGCAGCGAGACACAGATACGCAGTATTTT	CSARQRDTDTQYF
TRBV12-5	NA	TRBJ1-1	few	TGTGCTAGTGGTTTCAGGAGTGGTTCTGAAGCTTTCTTT	CASGFRSGSEAFF
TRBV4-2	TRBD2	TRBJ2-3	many	TGTGCCAGCAGCCAGGCTGGACTAGCGGGGGGCCTGGGAGATACGCAGTATTTT	CASSQAGLAGGLGDTQYF
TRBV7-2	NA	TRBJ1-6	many	TGTGCCAGCGGCGTGAGGGATTCACCCCTCCACTTT	CASGVRDSPLHF
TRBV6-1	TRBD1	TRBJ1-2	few	TGTGCCAGCAGTGAAGCTTGGACAGGGCGGGTCTATGGCTACACCTTC	CASSEAWTGRVYGYTF
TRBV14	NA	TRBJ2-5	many	TGTGCCAGCAGCCAAGTCGGAGCCGGTTTCCAAGAGACCCAGTACTTC	CASSQVGAGFQETQYF
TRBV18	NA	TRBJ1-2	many	TGTGCCAGCTCACCACCCTCGGCAGTGATGGACTATGGCTACACCTTC	CASSPPSAVMDYGYTF
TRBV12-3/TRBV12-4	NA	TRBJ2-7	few	TGTGCCAGCAGCCCCGAACATTACTACGAGCAGTACTTC	CASSPEHYYEQYF
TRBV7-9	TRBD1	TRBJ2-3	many	TGTGCCAGCAGCCCGACCGGGACAGCAGATACGCAGTATTTT	CASSPTGTADTQYF
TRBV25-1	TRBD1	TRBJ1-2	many	TGTGCCAGCCAGACAGGGGGCGGTCATGGCTACACCTTC	CASQTGGGHGYTF
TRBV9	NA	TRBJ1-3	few	TGTGCCAGCAGCGGAGGGCACTACTCTGGAAACACCATATATTTT	CASSGGHYSGNTIYF